Following are 18 T cell receptor beta chains from one sample sequenced in a study of identical twins. TCRdb redid the calling of the 5' RACE reads with MiXCR, one entry per CDR3 protein. This sample has over 550,000 distinct CDR3 sequences; roughly 7.2% occur once, and the top ten carry over 1.5%. This sample also belongs to another study, concerning yellow fever vaccine responses in identical twins.

The sample comprised PBMCs. These receptors all stem from a woman aged 18 to 35 in good health.

The chain links TRBV1 to TRBJ1-1; the listed D gene, TRBD1, was not tested against the DNA. TRBV1 is assigned pseudogene status. The CDR3 runs 17 residues. The CDR3: CTCSLRSWGTENTEAFF. CDR3 DNA sequence: TGTACCTGCAGTTTGAGATCTTGGGGGACAGAGAACACTGAAGCTTTCTTT.

The chain employs TRBV28 and TRBJ1-6, with a possible D match to TRBD1 (5 bases). This CDR3 spans 14 amino acids. The germline gives CDR1 MDHEN, CDR2 SYDVKM. Between the trimmed V and J ends, which lost 6 bases and 8 bases, there was a span of 14 bases. CDR3 sequence (DNA): TGTGCCAGCAGCCCTACCGGGGACCATTCACCCCTCCACTTT. This encodes CASSPTGDHSPLHF.

This clonotype was seen ten or more times. The chain couples TRBV10-3 to TRBJ2-1; D call uncertain. The CDR3 sequence is 12 residues long. Looked up from germline, CDR1 is ENHRY and CDR2 is SYGVKD. Trimming cost V 6 bases and J 5 bases, with 8 bases left between them. CDR3 sequence reads: CAISGPNNEQFF. CDR3 nucleotide sequence: TGTGCCATCAGCGGACCCAACAATGAGCAGTTCTTC.

This clonotype has more than one count but fewer than ten. V gene TRBV4-1 combines with J gene TRBJ2-1; perhaps D is TRBD1 or TRBD2 (5 bases each). The CDR3 totals 16 residues. V shed 4 bases and J shed 2 bases, with 15 bases lying between them. CDR1 and CDR2 (germline): MGHRA, YSYEKL. CDR3 DNA sequence: TGCGCCAGCAGCCCTACAGGTGAGGGAGCCTACAATGAGCAGTTCTTC. It translates to CASSPTGEGAYNEQFF.

This clonotype occurred a few times. The chain carries TRBV5-1 and TRBJ1-4; D gene ambiguous. CDR1 is SGHRS, CDR2 YFSETQ, per germline. V gave up 3 bases and J gave up 4 bases, with 13 bases separating them. This CDR3 is built from 15 residues. The CDR3 loop reads CASSSGSPVNEKLFF. The DNA of the CDR3 is TGCGCCAGCAGCTCGGGCTCCCCGGTTAATGAAAAACTGTTTTTT.

The table lists this clonotype with many counts. The gene calls are TRBV12-5 and TRBJ2-1, with TRBD2 matching 12 bases. CDR3 size: 16 residues. CDR1 and CDR2 from the germline V gene are LGHNT and FRNRAP. The V segment lost 5 bases and the J segment 2 bases; nucleotides outside the gene matches: 4. The DNA for the CDR3 is TGTGCTAGTGGTCCGCCTAGCGGGAGGGCCTACAATGAGCAGTTCTTC. Protein sequence: CASGPPSGRAYNEQFF.

This clonotype has just a few counts. The CDR3 DNA follows: TGTGCCAGCAGCCTCGGGGGGGCCTCCAAAAACATTCAGTACTTC. Protein: CASSLGGASKNIQYF. The chain employs TRBV3-1 and TRBJ2-4; 8 bases agree with TRBD2. Per the germline V gene, CDR1 is LGHDT and CDR2 is YNNKEL (reference sequence). V was clipped by 4 bases and J by 2 bases; unmatched bases: 4. This CDR3 contains 15 residues.

This clonotype was observed many times. The chain is built from TRBV7-2 and TRBJ2-7; D remains ambiguous. CDR3 length: 13 amino acids. Germline-derived CDR1 and CDR2 are SGHTA and FQGNSA. V was trimmed by 0 bases and J by 2 bases, leaving 5 bases between them. CDR3 DNA sequence: TGTGCCAGCAGCTTAGCCATTGCCTACGAGCAGTACTTC. This encodes CASSLAIAYEQYF.

This clonotype was detected many times. The J gene is TRBJ2-1, the V gene TRBV20-1; 11 bases are a match to TRBD1. With 6 bases clipped from V and 9 bases from J, the junction kept 7 bases outside the gene matches. The CDR3 runs to 13 residues. Germline CDR1 reads DFQATT; CDR2 reads SNEGSKA (reference sequence). CDR3 DNA: TGCAGTGCGGTTGGACAGGGGGCCGGTGAGCAGTTCTTC. Encoded protein: CSAVGQGAGEQFF.

This sequence joins TRBV7-8 and TRBJ2-5, with a weak D call TRBD1 (6 bases). The CDR3 totals 16 residues. Per germline, CDR1 SGHVS and CDR2 FQNEAQ. Deletions cut 6 bases from V and 7 bases from J, with 24 bases between. The CDR3 is CASRKERTVWSTTQYF. The CDR3 bases are TGTGCCAGCAGGAAAGAGAGGACAGTGTGGTCGACGACCCAGTACTTC.

The table lists this clonotype with many counts. The chain couples TRBV5-1 to TRBJ1-1; 9 bases map to TRBD1. The V and J ends lost 4 bases and 5 bases, in that order; junction bases with no gene match: 3. The CDR3 spans 13 residues. CDR1 and CDR2 from the germline V gene are SGHRS and YFSETQ. This CDR3 reads CASSHGQGTEAFF. The CDR3 DNA follows: TGCGCCAGCAGCCACGGACAGGGGACTGAAGCTTTCTTT. Full variable domain (rest looked up from reference TRBV5-1 and TRBJ1-1): KAGVTQTPRYLIKTRGQQVTLSCSPISGHRSVSWYQQTPGQGLQFLFEYFSETQRNKGNFPGRFSGRQFSNSRSEMNVSTLELGDSALYLCASSHGQGTEAFFGQGTRLTVV.

Only a few counts were recorded for this clonotype. DNA of the CDR3: TGTGCCAGCAGCTTAACGGGACAGGGGAATTACGAGCAGTACGTC. Translation gives CASSLTGQGNYEQYV. The rearrangement links TRBV11-1 to TRBJ2-7, with 10 bases aligning to TRBD1. Germline values: CDR1 SGHAT, CDR2 FQDESV (reference sequence). The junction had 5 bases not matched to a gene; V was cut back by 2 bases and J by 4 bases. There are 15 residues in the CDR3.

This sequence joins TRBV19 and TRBJ2-7; a possible D gene is TRBD2 (7 bases). The germline CDR1 and CDR2 sequences are LNHDA and SQIVND (reference sequence). This CDR3 region has 15 residues. The V gene lost 4 bases and the J gene lost 5 bases, with 18 bases spanning the gap. The CDR3 region has the DNA TGTGCCAGTAGTACGAGACGGGGGGCTTGGGACGAGCAGTACTTC. Encoded protein: CASSTRRGAWDEQYF.

Only a few counts were recorded for this clonotype. The chain has TRBV11-2 and TRBJ1-2; D unclear. V lost 0 bases to trimming and J lost 3 bases, with 5 bases between them. The germline gives CDR1 SGHAT, CDR2 FQNNGV. This CDR3 is built from 13 residues. The CDR3 is CASSLERDYGYTF. The CDR3 region has the DNA TGTGCCAGCAGCTTAGAGAGGGACTATGGCTACACCTTC. The full variable domain, in which reference TRBV11-2 and TRBJ1-2 provide the parts outside the CDR3, is EAGVAQSPRYKIIEKRQSVAFWCNPISGHATLYWYQQILGQGPKLLIQFQNNGVVDDSQLPKDRFSAERLKGVDSTLKIQPAKLEDSAVYLCASSLERDYGYTFGSGTRLTVV.

Only a few counts were recorded for this clonotype. The chain links TRBV18 to TRBJ2-5, with D unclear. V lost 2 bases and J lost 5, with 15 bases in between. Germline V CDR1 and CDR2: KGHSH, LQKENI. CDR3 length: 15 amino acids. The CDR3 loop reads CASSPRSGQRETQYF. In nucleotides, the CDR3 is TGTGCCAGCTCACCAAGAAGTGGTCAGAGGGAGACCCAGTACTTC. The complete variable domain, with remaining parts taken from reference TRBV18 and TRBJ2-5, reads NAGVMQNPRHLVRRRGQEARLRCSPMKGHSHVYWYRQLPEEGLKFMVYLQKENIIDESGMPKERFSAEFPKEGPSILRIQQVVRGDSAAYFCASSPRSGQRETQYFGPGTRLLVL.

This clonotype showed up just a few times. This sequence joins TRBV20-1 and TRBJ2-5; 7 bases map to TRBD1. Germline V gene sequence: CDR1 DFQATT, CDR2 SNEGSKA (reference sequence). The length of the CDR3 is 13 residues. Unmatched junction bases numbered 7, after V lost 5 bases and J lost 4 bases. In DNA form, the CDR3 reads TGCAGTGCTGGGAGACAGGGCGGAGAGACCCAGTACTTC. Its translation: CSAGRQGGETQYF.

This clonotype was counted ten times or more. CDR3 in amino acids: CASSQGSPAGRTDTQYF. The CDR3 nucleotides read TGCGCCAGCAGCCAAGGGTCCCCCGCGGGTCGCACAGATACGCAGTATTTT. V usage is TRBV4-1 and J usage is TRBJ2-3; D perhaps matches TRBD2 (5 bases). The V gene's germline CDR1 is MGHRA and CDR2 YSYEKL. The V and J ends lost 1 base and 1 base respectively, with 15 bases between them. The CDR3 spans 17 residues.

This clonotype turned up a few times. The chain is built from TRBV10-3 and TRBJ2-5; a possible D gene is TRBD1 (5 bases). V lost 6 bases and J 0 bases, leaving 11 bases between the germline ends. There are 14 residues in the CDR3. The germline V gene encodes CDR1 ENHRY and CDR2 SYGVKD. The CDR3: CAISLTGNQETQYF. DNA of the CDR3: TGTGCCATCAGCCTAACAGGCAACCAAGAGACCCAGTACTTC.